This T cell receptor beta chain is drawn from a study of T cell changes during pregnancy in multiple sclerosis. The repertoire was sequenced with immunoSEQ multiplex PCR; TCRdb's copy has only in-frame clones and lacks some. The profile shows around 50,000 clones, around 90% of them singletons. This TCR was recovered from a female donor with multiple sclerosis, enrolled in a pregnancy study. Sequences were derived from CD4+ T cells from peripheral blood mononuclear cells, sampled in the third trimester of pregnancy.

CDR3 nucleotides: TGTGCCAGCAGCGTAGTGCAGGGGGCCGCTAATGGCTACACCTTC. This encodes CASSVVQGAANGYTF. The V gene is TRBV9, the J gene TRBJ1-2; 8 positions match TRBD1. V trimming: 0 bases; J trimming: 6 bases; junction bases outside the gene matches: 7. Germline CDR1 SGDLS, CDR2 YYNGEE. The CDR3 sequence is 15 residues long.